These T cell receptor beta chains were read from a single sample in a study of blood T cell repertoires in COVID-19. Using immunoSEQ multiplex PCR, the repertoire was profiled, and TCRdb retains in-frame clones only, with some absent. The data contain approximately 130,000 clones, around four fifths of them singletons. Sequencing was done on a sample of PBMCs or T cells enriched from blood (not recorded which). The origin of the receptors is a man aged 25-40 years who had recovered from COVID-19. The CDR3 runs from the conserved cysteine through the conserved F or W. D genes are given only for firm matches. A row's size may be missing; if present it is once, few, many or a size class.

D gene: TRBD1
clone size: .
CDR3 length: 15
J gene: TRBJ1-5
V gene: TRBV5-1
CDR3 DNA: TGCGCCAGCAGCGAGGGGACAGGGCATAATCAGCCCCAGCATTTT
CDR3 protein: CASSEGTGHNQPQHF

D gene: TRBD2
clone size: .
CDR3 length: 16
J gene: TRBJ2-3
V gene: TRBV28
CDR3 DNA: TGTGCCAGCAGCCCTGGGACTAGCGGGAGGCCCGGTACGCAGTATTTT
CDR3 protein: CASSPGTSGRPGTQYF

D gene: TRBD2
clone size: .
CDR3 length: 16
J gene: TRBJ2-1
V gene: TRBV10-3
CDR3 DNA: TGTGCCACCGGGACTAGCGGGGGGAGCTCCTACAATGAGCAGTTCTTC
CDR3 protein: CATGTSGGSSYNEQFF

D gene: .
clone size: .
CDR3 length: 15
J gene: TRBJ2-5
V gene: TRBV11-2
CDR3 DNA: TGTGCCAGCAGCTTAGACCCTGGTACAGGAGAGACCCAGTACTTC
CDR3 protein: CASSLDPGTGETQYF

D gene: .
clone size: .
CDR3 length: 14
J gene: TRBJ2-3
V gene: TRBV12-5
CDR3 DNA: TGTGCTAGTGGCCTATCAGGGGGCACAGATACGCAGTATTTT
CDR3 protein: CASGLSGGTDTQYF

D gene: TRBD1
clone size: .
CDR3 length: 17
J gene: TRBJ1-2
V gene: TRBV6-1
CDR3 DNA: TGTGCCAGCAGTGAATTGGGGGGACAGCCGTCTAACTATGGCTACACCTTC
CDR3 protein: CASSELGGQPSNYGYTF

D gene: TRBD1
clone size: .
CDR3 length: 16
J gene: TRBJ1-1
V gene: TRBV19
CDR3 DNA: TGTGCCAGTATCCTTGACAGGGGGAAATATGGCACTGAAGCTTTCTTT
CDR3 protein: CASILDRGKYGTEAFF

D gene: TRBD1
clone size: once
CDR3 length: 12
J gene: TRBJ2-7
V gene: TRBV28
CDR3 DNA: TGTGCCAGCAGCCTGGGGACAGGGGTCCAGTACTTC
CDR3 protein: CASSLGTGVQYF

D gene: TRBD1
clone size: .
CDR3 length: 14
J gene: TRBJ2-2
V gene: TRBV7-2
CDR3 DNA: TGTGCCAGCAGTGGACAGGCCCACACCGGGGAGCTGTTTTTT
CDR3 protein: CASSGQAHTGELFF

D gene: TRBD1
clone size: once
CDR3 length: 15
J gene: TRBJ1-1
V gene: TRBV3-1/TRBV3-2
CDR3 DNA: TGTGCCAGCAGCCAAGAAACAGGGGTCGACACTGAAGCTTTCTTT
CDR3 protein: CASSQETGVDTEAFF

D gene: .
clone size: .
CDR3 length: 15
J gene: TRBJ2-3
V gene: TRBV10-1
CDR3 DNA: TGCGCCAGCAGTGAAGCAGCGGGTCCCACAGATACGCAGTATTTT
CDR3 protein: CASSEAAGPTDTQYF

D gene: .
clone size: once
CDR3 length: 13
J gene: TRBJ1-1
V gene: TRBV30
CDR3 DNA: TGTGCCTGCCCACGTGCGGGTGGCACTGAAGCTTTCTTT
CDR3 protein: CACPRAGGTEAFF

D gene: TRBD1
clone size: .
CDR3 length: 17
J gene: TRBJ1-2
V gene: TRBV19
CDR3 DNA: TGTGCCAGCCTCATGGGGGAGACAGGGGGAAGCGTCTATGGCTACACCTTC
CDR3 protein: CASLMGETGGSVYGYTF

D gene: TRBD1
clone size: .
CDR3 length: 17
J gene: TRBJ1-4
V gene: TRBV13
CDR3 DNA: TGTGCCAGCAGCTTATACAGGGGGCGGACCCGCGATGAAAAACTGTTTTTT
CDR3 protein: CASSLYRGRTRDEKLFF

D gene: .
clone size: .
CDR3 length: 14
J gene: TRBJ1-6
V gene: TRBV5-6
CDR3 DNA: TGTGCCAGCAGCTTGCTACAGGGTGGCTCACCCCTCCACTTT
CDR3 protein: CASSLLQGGSPLHF

D gene: TRBD1
clone size: .
CDR3 length: 14
J gene: TRBJ1-2
V gene: TRBV3-1/TRBV3-2
CDR3 DNA: TGTGCCAGCAGCCAATCAGGGGGCGACTATGGCTACACCTTC
CDR3 protein: CASSQSGGDYGYTF

D gene: TRBD1
clone size: once
CDR3 length: 14
J gene: TRBJ1-2
V gene: TRBV2
CDR3 DNA: TGTGCCAGCAGGTCCCAGGGGGCTAACTATGGCTACACCTTC
CDR3 protein: CASRSQGANYGYTF

D gene: .
clone size: .
CDR3 length: 15
J gene: TRBJ2-7
V gene: TRBV27
CDR3 DNA: TGTGCCAGCAGTTTATCAGGGAGAAATGGCTACGAGCAGTACTTC
CDR3 protein: CASSLSGRNGYEQYF

D gene: TRBD1
clone size: .
CDR3 length: 15
J gene: TRBJ1-4
V gene: TRBV25-1
CDR3 DNA: TGTGCCACCCGGACAGGGGGCGCAACTAATGAAAAACTGTTTTTT
CDR3 protein: CATRTGGATNEKLFF

D gene: TRBD2
clone size: once
CDR3 length: 15
J gene: TRBJ2-7
V gene: TRBV5-6
CDR3 DNA: TGTGCCAGCAGCGGCGGGACTAGCGGGAGTGTCGAGCAGTACTTC
CDR3 protein: CASSGGTSGSVEQYF

D gene: TRBD1
clone size: .
CDR3 length: 15
J gene: TRBJ1-2
V gene: TRBV6-1
CDR3 DNA: TGTGCCAGCAGTGAAGGTTATAGGGGGCCCTATGGCTACACCTTC
CDR3 protein: CASSEGYRGPYGYTF

D gene: .
clone size: .
CDR3 length: 14
J gene: TRBJ2-5
V gene: TRBV25-1
CDR3 DNA: TGTGCCAGCAGTGATGACCTGGCCGGGGAGACCCAGTACTTC
CDR3 protein: CASSDDLAGETQYF

D gene: TRBD1
clone size: .
CDR3 length: 13
J gene: TRBJ1-2
V gene: TRBV19
CDR3 DNA: TGTGCCAGTAGTGTACAGGGGATCTATGGCTACACCTTC
CDR3 protein: CASSVQGIYGYTF

D gene: TRBD1
clone size: once
CDR3 length: 15
J gene: TRBJ2-1
V gene: TRBV24-1
CDR3 DNA: TGTGCCACCAGTGATTCACAGGGGATGTTGGATGAGCAGTTCTTC
CDR3 protein: CATSDSQGMLDEQFF

D gene: .
clone size: .
CDR3 length: 15
J gene: TRBJ1-1
V gene: TRBV19
CDR3 DNA: TGTGCCAGTAGTATAGGGGGGGGAGGTTCGGCTGAAGCTTTCTTT
CDR3 protein: CASSIGGGGSAEAFF

D gene: .
clone size: .
CDR3 length: 15
J gene: TRBJ2-1
V gene: TRBV5-4
CDR3 DNA: TGTGCCAGCAGCCAAGACTCGAGCTCCTACAATGAGCAGTTCTTC
CDR3 protein: CASSQDSSSYNEQFF

D gene: TRBD2
clone size: few
CDR3 length: 15
J gene: TRBJ2-7
V gene: TRBV10-2
CDR3 DNA: TGCGCCAGCAGTGGGCTGGGCGGGAGTAAGGGCGAGCAGTACTTC
CDR3 protein: CASSGLGGSKGEQYF

D gene: .
clone size: .
CDR3 length: 12
J gene: TRBJ2-7
V gene: TRBV10-1
CDR3 DNA: TGCGCCAGCGCAGGGGATGGGCACGAGCAGTACTTC
CDR3 protein: CASAGDGHEQYF